The TCR beta chain described here comes from a study of regulatory T cells in long-lasting Graves disease. Germline V CDR1 and CDR2: LGHDT, YNNKEL (reference sequence). V lost 2 bases and J 2 bases, leaving 9 bases between the germline ends. CDR3 size: 14 residues. Study outcomes and limitations: TRBV28 was favored in persistent disease, as were TRBJ1-2 and TRBJ2-5. Lower TCR diversity characterized persistent Graves' patients relative to newly diagnosed patients.

The TCR beta library used iRepertoire HTBI primers with Arm-PCR amplification of CDR3. MiXCR was run by TCRdb on the multiplex PCR reads, yielding one entry per CDR3 protein. The data hold approximately 400,000 distinct CDR3 sequences, with about a quarter observed a single time. At least ten counts were recorded for this clonotype. Antigen: not known. Sample time point: persistent/refractory GD, antithyroid drugs over 5 years with positive TRAb. Generation of the TCR library employed RNA extracted from PBMCs. Into tubes containing EDTA, 8 to 9.5 milliliters of peripheral blood were drawn. The sample consisted of peripheral blood mononuclear cells (PBMCs), taken when the disease was refractory, from a patient treated with antithyroid drugs. The receptor comes from a female donor with Graves disease. This sequence joins TRBV3-1 and TRBJ1-1, with D possibly being TRBD1 (6 bases). CDR3 coding DNA: TGTGCCAGCAGCCAAATGACAGGTAACACTGAAGCTTTCTTT. Translation gives CASSQMTGNTEAFF.